The table lists the clone carrying this T cell receptor (beta chain) with a count of one. Its antigen remains unknown. The data were taken from a study of T cell repertoires in cytomegalovirus infection. About the study: Selection of CMV epitopes for the study included recently identified HLA-C-restricted and well-studied HLA-B-restricted ones. Through public TCR beta signatures, both CMV infection and matching HLA type were indicated.

TCRdb passed the reads through MiXCR, listing each CDR3 protein once. The repertoire includes approximately 600,000 distinct CDR3 sequences, around 40% of them detected once, and over 45% sits in the top ten. General study findings and limits: The ex vivo response was dominated by HLA-C-restricted CMV-specific TCR beta clonotypes.

The CDR3 runs to 13 residues. Per the germline V gene, CDR1 is LNHDA and CDR2 is SQIVND (reference sequence). V was clipped by 5 bases and J by 5 bases, with 12 bases between them. Sequencing used cultured PBMCs, obtained from culture after CMV antigen stimulation. The chain joins TRBV19 to TRBJ2-5; D might be TRBD2 (5 bases). The sequence came from a human donor in good health (CMV status not recorded). Some clones in this sample may be carry-over from other donors' samples. The CDR3 nucleotides read TGTGCCAGTAGTGCCCCCCCGGGGGAGACCCAGTACTTC. Translating gives CASSAPPGETQYF.